This T cell receptor beta chain came from a study of CD8 T cells in ankylosing spondylitis. From the 5' RACE reads, TCRdb called clonotypes with MiXCR, one entry per CDR3 protein. Among 200,000 to 250,000 distinct CDR3 sequences listed, under 12% were seen once. The CDR3 has 16 residues. Germline assignment: CDR1 SQVTM and CDR2 ANQGSEA. V was clipped by 6 bases and J by 2 bases; unmatched bases: 13. Study-wide findings and caveats: In ankylosing spondylitis patients, matched synovial fluid reportedly showed significant enrichment of disease-linked clones. There were earlier reports of some motif variants in reactive arthritis synovial fluid and blood. A CD8+ phenotype characterized the disease-linked clones, which were relatively rare in peripheral blood.

This clonotype has just a few counts. Antigen unknown. This rearrangement joins TRBV29-1 to TRBJ2-3; 8 bases line up with TRBD2. The material sequenced was blood, either unsorted or a sorted T cell fraction (not recorded which). This clonotype was obtained from a male donor with ankylosing spondylitis or in good health (not recorded which). CDR3 nucleotides: TGCAGCGTCCCGGTGGGCCCGGGACTAGACACAGATACGCAGTATTTT. The encoded protein is CSVPVGPGLDTDTQYF.